This TCR beta chain appears in the sequencing data of a study of T cells in Graves' hyperthyroidism and ophthalmopathy. Concerning this clonotype itself: Its specificity is not known.

Study-level findings and limits: Blood held most thyroid clonotypes expanded above 0.001 frequency.

Germline-derived CDR1 and CDR2 are MNHNS and SASEGT. V gave up 6 bases and J gave up 4 bases, with 7 bases separating them. The CDR3 loop spans 12 amino acids. RNA transcripts were the template for amplifying TCR beta CDR3 regions. The HTBI primer set served for first-round RT-PCR of the TCR CDR3. In TCRdb, the multiplex PCR reads were re-called with MiXCR into one record per CDR3 protein. The sample contains about 350,000 distinct CDR3 sequences, about 14% of which appear only once. Absence of ophthalmopathy progression within 18 months defined stable Graves' hyperthyroidism. Thyroid ultrasound, orbital computed tomography, clinical symptoms, and serum thyroxine and TRAb underpinned diagnoses.

V usage is TRBV6-1 and J usage is TRBJ1-3; no reliable D call. Sequencing was done on a sample of blood. The receptor's source is a woman aged 25 to 39 with Graves' hyperthyroidism. The CDR3 loop reads CASSPKGNTIYF. DNA of the CDR3: TGTGCCAGCAGCCCAAAGGGAAACACCATATATTTT.